The rows below give T cell receptor beta chains drawn from one sample of a study of CD8 T cells in Susac syndrome. One entry per CDR3 protein results from TCRdb running MiXCR on the immunoSEQ multiplex PCR reads. The table records about 160,000 distinct CDR3 sequences, 95% to 96% of them present only once. Source material: CD4+ T cells from PBMCs. The receptors here all came from a human donor with Susac syndrome. CDR3s include the opening cysteine and the closing phenylalanine or tryptophan. A D gene is named only where the DNA matches it firmly. Some rows mark clone size as missing; the rest say once, few, many or name a class of expanded clone.

D	V	size	J	DNA	CDR3
.	TRBV9	.	TRBJ1-2	TGTGCCAGCAGCGTGGGGGGGGAAAATGGCTACACCTTC	CASSVGGENGYTF
.	TRBV25-1	.	TRBJ1-6	TGTGCCAGCAAGGGAACGGGATACAATTCACCCCTCCACTTT	CASKGTGYNSPLHF
TRBD1	TRBV20-1	.	TRBJ1-5	TGCAGTGCTACCCTACAGGGGGCGGTTGATCAGCCCCAGCATTTT	CSATLQGAVDQPQHF
TRBD1	TRBV20-1	once	TRBJ2-3	TGCAGCACTAAGGGACAGGGGACAGATACGCAGTATTTT	CSTKGQGTDTQYF
.	TRBV3-1	.	TRBJ2-1	TGTGCCAGCAGCCAAGATGCCGTCGCGGGGGCTCGGGAGCAGTTCTTC	CASSQDAVAGAREQFF
.	TRBV20-1	.	TRBJ1-1	TGCAGTGCTAGACATACAAGGAACACTGAAGCTTTCTTT	CSARHTRNTEAFF
.	TRBV4-3	once	TRBJ2-2	TGCGCCAGCAGCCCCCGGGCGACACCCGGGACCGGGGAGCTGTTTTTT	CASSPRATPGTGELFF
TRBD1	TRBV19	.	TRBJ1-5	TGTGCCAGCCTTGACAGGGCAAATCAGCCCCAGCATTTT	CASLDRANQPQHF
.	TRBV20-1	.	TRBJ2-4	TGCAGTGCTAGCTACGGGAGACAGTACTTC	CSASYGRQYF
TRBD2	TRBV4-3	.	TRBJ2-1	TGCGCCAGCAGCCGTAGCGGGAGGGCCTTGGTAAATGAGCAGTTCTTC	CASSRSGRALVNEQFF
.	TRBV12-3/TRBV12-4	.	TRBJ1-2	TGTGCCAGCAGTCCCGACAGCGACAGGGGCTACACCTTC	CASSPDSDRGYTF
.	TRBV29-1	.	TRBJ2-5	TGCAGCACCCTCCGAGACCAAGAGACCCAGTACTTC	CSTLRDQETQYF
TRBD1	TRBV30	.	TRBJ1-1	TGTGCCTGGAGTAGGGGGGACAGGGTGAACACTGAAGCTTTCTTT	CAWSRGDRVNTEAFF
TRBD1	TRBV29-1	.	TRBJ1-2	TGCAGCGTTCCTAGACAGGGCGATTATGGCTACACCTTC	CSVPRQGDYGYTF
TRBD1	TRBV29-1	.	TRBJ1-2	TGCAGCGCCTCCGGGACAGCAAGAGGGTCTAACTATGGCTACACCTTC	CSASGTARGSNYGYTF
.	TRBV30	.	TRBJ1-2	TGTGCCTGGAACCTAAGGAGTAACGGCTACACCTTC	CAWNLRSNGYTF
.	TRBV6-5	.	TRBJ1-6	TGTGCCAGCAGTTATCGGGGGGCACCCCTCCATTTT	CASSYRGAPLHF
.	TRBV29-1	.	TRBJ2-7	TGCAGCGTCGTTCTCTCTAACCCACCCTCCTACGAGCAGTACTTC	CSVVLSNPPSYEQYF
TRBD2	TRBV5-4	.	TRBJ2-7	TGTGCCAGCAGCTTGGGAGCGGGAGGGCCCGTTGAGCAGTACTTC	CASSLGAGGPVEQYF
.	TRBV5-1	.	TRBJ2-6	TGCGCCAGCAGCTTGGTGATCTCTGGGGCCAACGTCCTGACTTTC	CASSLVISGANVLTF
.	TRBV7-3	.	TRBJ2-1	TGTGCCAGCAGCCCTGACAGGATTGCAATCACTGAGCAGTTCTTC	CASSPDRIAITEQFF
.	TRBV11-1	.	TRBJ2-1	TGTGCCAGCAGCGCGAACCCCCAGACTGGTGAGCAGTTCTTC	CASSANPQTGEQFF
TRBD2	TRBV3-1	.	TRBJ2-1	TGTGCCAGCAGCCAAAGCCGACTAGCGGCTTACAATGAGCAGTTCTTC	CASSQSRLAAYNEQFF
.	TRBV6-2/TRBV6-3	.	TRBJ1-4	TGTGCCAGCAGAACGAAAGGGGGACGGGGAAATGAAAAACTGTTTTTT	CASRTKGGRGNEKLFF
.	TRBV7-8	.	TRBJ2-2	TGTGCCAGCAGCTTCCAAAAAGGGGTTCACGGGGAGCTGTTTTTT	CASSFQKGVHGELFF
TRBD2	TRBV5-1	.	TRBJ2-7	TGCGCCAGCAGCTTGACAGCGGGAGTCCTCTCCTACGAGCAGTACTTC	CASSLTAGVLSYEQYF
.	TRBV20-1	.	TRBJ2-7	TGCAGTGCTAGTCACCCCTCGGGGAGCGAGCAGTACTTC	CSASHPSGSEQYF
.	TRBV29-1	once	TRBJ2-3	TGCAGCGTTGGGCGGCCTCTCAGCACAGATACGCAGTATTTT	CSVGRPLSTDTQYF
.	TRBV29-1	.	TRBJ1-1	TGCAGCGCTGAAGGGGTAGAAGCTTTCTTT	CSAEGVEAFF
TRBD2	TRBV11-1	.	TRBJ2-2	TGTGCCAGCAGCCGCCCGGGACTAGCGGGGCTTATCACCGGGGAGCTGTTTTTT	CASSRPGLAGLITGELFF
.	TRBV19	.	TRBJ2-7	TGTGCCAGTAGATCGTCCCTTGGCGCCTCCTACGAGCAGTACTTC	CASRSSLGASYEQYF
.	TRBV12-3/TRBV12-4	.	TRBJ2-6	TGTGCCAGCAGTCTTTCCGTCTCTGGGGCCAACGTCCTGACTTTC	CASSLSVSGANVLTF
.	TRBV5-1	.	TRBJ1-2	TGCGCCAGCAGCTTGGATGGGTCAGGAACCTATGGCTACACCTTC	CASSLDGSGTYGYTF
.	TRBV5-1	.	TRBJ2-7	TGCGCCAGCAGCACAGGGACAATTACCTACGAGCAGTACTTC	CASSTGTITYEQYF
TRBD1	TRBV15	.	TRBJ2-5	TGTGCCACCAGCAGAGCTAGCATGGGACAGGGGGCGGGAGAGACCCAGTACTTC	CATSRASMGQGAGETQYF
.	TRBV12-3/TRBV12-4	once	TRBJ1-5	TGTGCCAGCAGTACCCGACAGGCACTAGAGCCCCAGCATTTT	CASSTRQALEPQHF
.	TRBV7-2	.	TRBJ2-5	TGTGCCAGCAGCCGACAACAGGATAGGGGCCAAGAGACCCAGTACTTC	CASSRQQDRGQETQYF
.	TRBV5-4	.	TRBJ1-1	TGTGCCAGCAGCACCGCCGGGGGCGCTTTCACTGAAGCTTTCTTT	CASSTAGGAFTEAFF
TRBD1	TRBV7-9	once	TRBJ2-1	TGTGCCAGCTTGTGGACAGGGGGCTACAATGAGCAGTTCTTC	CASLWTGGYNEQFF
.	TRBV5-1	once	TRBJ2-2	TGCGCCAGCAGCTTGGATCGAGGGGGCGGGGAGCTGTTTTTT	CASSLDRGGGELFF
.	TRBV29-1	.	TRBJ1-1	TGCAGCGTTGTTGCAGGGGTGGAAGCTTTCTTT	CSVVAGVEAFF
.	TRBV7-2	.	TRBJ2-3	TGTGCCAGCAGCTTAGACGTAAGCACAGATACGCAGTATTTT	CASSLDVSTDTQYF
.	TRBV9	.	TRBJ2-5	TGTGCCAGCAGCGTAGGGGTCCAAGAGACCCAGTACTTC	CASSVGVQETQYF
TRBD2	TRBV20-1	.	TRBJ2-3	TGCAGTGCTAGCGCGCTAGCGGGAGTGGATACGCAGTATTTT	CSASALAGVDTQYF
.	TRBV4-1	.	TRBJ2-5	TGCGCCAGCAGCCGGGATGATATGAATCAAGAGACCCAGTACTTC	CASSRDDMNQETQYF
TRBD2	TRBV6-5	.	TRBJ2-5	TGTGCCAGCAGTTACAGGTCTTGGGCTAGCGGATACCAAGAGACCCAGTACTTC	CASSYRSWASGYQETQYF
TRBD2	TRBV5-1	.	TRBJ2-1	TGCGCCAGCAGCTTGTTGGCGGGAGGATACAATGAGCAGTTCTTC	CASSLLAGGYNEQFF
.	TRBV29-1	.	TRBJ1-2	TGCAGCGTTGACGGAGATTATGGCTACACCTTC	CSVDGDYGYTF
.	TRBV7-3	.	TRBJ2-1	TGTGCCAGCAGCTTAGGTGGATCGGACAGTGAGCAGTTCTTC	CASSLGGSDSEQFF
TRBD2	TRBV29-1	.	TRBJ2-1	TGCAGCGTAACGGGACTAACATACAATGAGCAGTTCTTC	CSVTGLTYNEQFF